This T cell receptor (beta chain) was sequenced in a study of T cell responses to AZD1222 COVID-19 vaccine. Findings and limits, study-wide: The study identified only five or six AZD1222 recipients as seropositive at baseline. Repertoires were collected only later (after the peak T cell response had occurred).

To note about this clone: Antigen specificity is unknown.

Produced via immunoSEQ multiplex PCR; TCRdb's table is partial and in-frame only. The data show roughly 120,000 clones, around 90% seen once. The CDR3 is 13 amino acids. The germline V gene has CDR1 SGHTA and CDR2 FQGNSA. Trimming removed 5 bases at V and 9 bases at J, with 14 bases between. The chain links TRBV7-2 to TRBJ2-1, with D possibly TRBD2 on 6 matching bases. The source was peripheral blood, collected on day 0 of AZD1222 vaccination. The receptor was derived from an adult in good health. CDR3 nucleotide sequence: TGTGCCAGCAGCGGATGGAGGGCCCTTGAGCAGTTCTTC. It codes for CASSGWRALEQFF.